This is a list of T cell receptor beta chains from one sample in a study of blood T cell repertoires in COVID-19. Method: immunoSEQ multiplex PCR; TCRdb's copy keeps in-frame clones and lacks some. This sample has 170,000 or so clones, with around nine tenths found just once. The sequencing sample was made of peripheral blood. These receptors came from a woman between 65 and 79 years old with COVID-19, enrolled during active disease. Each CDR3 is given with its conserved first and last residue.

>13|TRBV28|TRBJ1-5
CATLLDSYQPQHF
>14|TRBV3-1/TRBV3-2|TRBJ1-5
CASSPTGGDQPQHF
>15|TRBV6-4|TRBJ2-1
CASSLGAGMRNEQFF
>17|TRBV15|TRBJ1-6
CATSRDLTGSYNSPLHF
>13|TRBV28|TRBJ1-3
CASGGGAGNTIYF
>16|TRBV2|TRBJ1-2
CASNRDRGLVNYGYTF
>14|TRBV2|TRBJ2-1
CASSGSSGHNEQFF
>11|TRBV5-6|TRBJ1-1
CASSIQGEAFF
>12|TRBV7-9|TRBJ1-1
CASSFQGGEAFF
>16|TRBV4-3|TRBJ2-2
CASSQERGRNTGELFF
>15|TRBV30|TRBJ2-2
CAWSVLTRHTGELFF
>14|TRBV29-1|TRBJ1-1
CSVNGRRTNTEAFF
>12|TRBV2|TRBJ2-2
CASTTGGGELFF
>15|TRBV19|TRBJ2-3
CASSRNSPPTDTQYF
>16|TRBV5-4|TRBJ1-1
CASSLAGWSLYTEAFF
>16|TRBV4-2|TRBJ2-6
CASSQDQGSGANVLTF
>16|TRBV9|TRBJ1-1
CASSVGPGGRNTEAFF
>17|TRBV4-2|TRBJ2-1
CASSQVGLASGSEEQFF
>13|TRBV11-3|TRBJ1-1
CASSVRQESRAFF
>15|TRBV7-7|TRBJ1-2
CASSCRARGSYGYTF
>16|TRBV7-9|TRBJ1-2
CASSFLETGGGDGYTF
>15|TRBV6-1|TRBJ2-7
CASSEYRTASYEQYF
>13|TRBV24-1|TRBJ1-5
CATSDRGWQPQHF
>13|TRBV2|TRBJ1-5
CASSFRVRQPQHF
>13|TRBV28|TRBJ1-2
CASSPRRGYGYTF
>16|TRBV7-9|TRBJ2-1
CASSTNRDTVYNEQFF
>18|TRBV4-1|TRBJ2-1
CASSQGAARGLSYNEQFF
>15|TRBV7-3|TRBJ2-1
CASSLFRTEVNEQFF
>14|TRBV7-9|TRBJ1-6
CASSLVGQPSALHF
>15|TRBV7-3|TRBJ2-3
CASSLDGRSTDTQYF
>15|TRBV2|TRBJ1-4
CASKVPRQPHEKLFF
>15|TRBV5-1|TRBJ1-5
CASSLGDTSNQPQHF
>13|TRBV3-1/TRBV3-2|TRBJ2-5
CASSPTDLGAQYF
>14|TRBV5-1|TRBJ2-3
CASSPTGDTDTQYF
>15|TRBV2|TRBJ2-7
CASSETASGRGEQYF
>15|TRBV6-5|TRBJ2-5
CASSQMDRVRETQYF
>15|TRBV5-5|TRBJ1-1
CASSLVGGMNTEAFF
>13|TRBV6-5|TRBJ2-5
CASSRTGRETQYF
>14|TRBV4-2|TRBJ1-2
CASSQYRGPYGYTF
>15|TRBV7-3|TRBJ2-1
CASSLDEGLYNEQFF
>14|TRBV5-1|TRBJ1-4
CASSSPGGDEKLFF
>13|TRBV28|TRBJ2-7
CASSAGQERKQYF
>18|TRBV19|TRBJ1-1
CASSILQTGSRANTEAFF
>16|TRBV7-8|TRBJ2-7
CASSLGRAPDHYEQYF
>17|TRBV19|TRBJ2-5
CASAPTEYRGFQETQYF
>14|TRBV2|TRBJ2-5
CASNLQGVQETQYF